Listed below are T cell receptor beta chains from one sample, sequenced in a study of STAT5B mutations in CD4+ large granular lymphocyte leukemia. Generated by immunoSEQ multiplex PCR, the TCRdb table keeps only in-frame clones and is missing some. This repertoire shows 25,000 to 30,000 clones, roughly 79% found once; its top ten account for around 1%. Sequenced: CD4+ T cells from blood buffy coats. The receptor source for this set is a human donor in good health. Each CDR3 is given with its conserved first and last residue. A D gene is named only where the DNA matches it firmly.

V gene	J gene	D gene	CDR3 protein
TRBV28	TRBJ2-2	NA	CASSPQYGELFF
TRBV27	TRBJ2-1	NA	CASSLGLGSYNEQFF
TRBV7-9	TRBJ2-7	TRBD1	CASSFRQGTYEQYF
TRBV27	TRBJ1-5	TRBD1	CASRDRAAYSNQPQHF
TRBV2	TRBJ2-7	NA	CASKPGTVTYEQYF
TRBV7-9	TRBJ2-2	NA	CASSLVEATGELFF
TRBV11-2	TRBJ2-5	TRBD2	CASSLDGGRAWETQYF
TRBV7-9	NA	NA	CASSVSRLGGYEQYF
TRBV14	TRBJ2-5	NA	CASSRQRGGTQYF
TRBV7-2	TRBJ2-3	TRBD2	CASSLVPAGGRYTQYF
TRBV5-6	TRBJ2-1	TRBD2	CASSRLLAGGGNEQFF
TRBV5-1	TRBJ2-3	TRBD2	CASSFGGGAGGTDTQYF
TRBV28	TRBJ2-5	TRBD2	CASRKTSGETQYF
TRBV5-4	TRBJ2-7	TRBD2	CASSLRLADVYEQYF
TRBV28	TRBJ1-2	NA	CASSRVGPYGYTF
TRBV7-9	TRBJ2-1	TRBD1	CASSDDRTGGDEQFF
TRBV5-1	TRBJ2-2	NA	CASSLEGEGDTGELFF
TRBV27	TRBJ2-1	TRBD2	CASSLLGGVNNEQFF
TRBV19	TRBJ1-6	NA	CASSIRDRSSPLHF
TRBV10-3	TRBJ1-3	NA	CAISEGRTSGNTIYF
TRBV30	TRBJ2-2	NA	CAWRRGFTGELFF
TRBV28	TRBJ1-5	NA	CASSLGRADQPQHF
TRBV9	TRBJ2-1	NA	CASSVVGGPPLF
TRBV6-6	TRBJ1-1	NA	CASSFGGTEAFF
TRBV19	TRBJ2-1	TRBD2	CASSLGTSGREEQFF
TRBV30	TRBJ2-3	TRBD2	CAWTPRSASGRDTQYF
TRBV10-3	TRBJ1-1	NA	CAISESRDLAFF